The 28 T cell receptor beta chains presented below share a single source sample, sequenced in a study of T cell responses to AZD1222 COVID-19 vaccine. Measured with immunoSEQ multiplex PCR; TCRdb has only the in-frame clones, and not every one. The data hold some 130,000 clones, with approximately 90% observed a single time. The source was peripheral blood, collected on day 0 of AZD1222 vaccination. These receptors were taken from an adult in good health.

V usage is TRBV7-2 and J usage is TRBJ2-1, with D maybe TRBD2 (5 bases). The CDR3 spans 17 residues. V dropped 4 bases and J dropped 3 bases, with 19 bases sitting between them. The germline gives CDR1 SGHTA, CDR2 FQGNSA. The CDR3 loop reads CASSSAPNRGLYNEQFF. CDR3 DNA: TGTGCCAGCAGCTCTGCACCTAATCGTGGACTCTACAATGAGCAGTTCTTC.

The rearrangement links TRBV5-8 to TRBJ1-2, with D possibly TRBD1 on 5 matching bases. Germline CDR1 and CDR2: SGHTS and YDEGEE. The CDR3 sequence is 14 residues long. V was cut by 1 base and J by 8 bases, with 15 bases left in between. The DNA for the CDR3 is TGTGCCAGCAGCTTGATGTGGGACCGCCGGGGCTACACCTTC. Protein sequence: CASSLMWDRRGYTF.

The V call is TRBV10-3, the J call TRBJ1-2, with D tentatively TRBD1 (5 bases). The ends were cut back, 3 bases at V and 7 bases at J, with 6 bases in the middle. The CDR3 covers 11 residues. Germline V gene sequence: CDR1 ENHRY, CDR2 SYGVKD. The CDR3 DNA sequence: TGTGCCATCAGTGACGGGGGTGGCTACACCTTC. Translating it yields CAISDGGGYTF.

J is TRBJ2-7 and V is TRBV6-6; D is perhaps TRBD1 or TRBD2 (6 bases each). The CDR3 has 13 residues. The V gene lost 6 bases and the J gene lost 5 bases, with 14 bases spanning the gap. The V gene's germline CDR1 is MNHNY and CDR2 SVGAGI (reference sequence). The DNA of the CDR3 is TGTGCCAGCAGGACAGGAGGGTGGCACGAGCAGTACTTC. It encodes CASRTGGWHEQYF.

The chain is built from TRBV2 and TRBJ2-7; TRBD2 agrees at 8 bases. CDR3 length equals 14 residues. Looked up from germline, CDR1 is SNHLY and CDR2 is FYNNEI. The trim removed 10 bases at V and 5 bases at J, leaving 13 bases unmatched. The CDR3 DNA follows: TGTGCCAACTCAGCGGGAGCGGTCGTCCACGAGCAGTACTTC. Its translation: CANSAGAVVHEQYF.

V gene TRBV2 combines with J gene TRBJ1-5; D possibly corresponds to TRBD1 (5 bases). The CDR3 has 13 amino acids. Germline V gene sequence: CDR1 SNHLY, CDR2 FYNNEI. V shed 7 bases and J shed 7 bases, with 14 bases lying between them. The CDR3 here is CASKFQGSQPQHF. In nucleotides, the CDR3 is TGTGCCAGCAAGTTCCAGGGATCGCAGCCCCAGCATTTT.

CDR3 residues: CASSPTGQGDQPQHF. In DNA, the CDR3 is TGTGCCAGCAGTCCTACGGGACAGGGGGATCAGCCCCAGCATTTT. J is TRBJ1-5 and V is TRBV28, with 11 bases matching TRBD1. The CDR3 covers 15 residues. Germline loops: CDR1 MDHEN, CDR2 SYDVKM. The J segment lost 5 bases and the V segment lost 5 bases, leaving 5 bases of the junction unmatched.

The CDR3 DNA follows: TGTGCCAGCAGTCCCGTATACCCGGATACGCAGTATTTT. Protein sequence: CASSPVYPDTQYF. The chain recombines TRBV28 with TRBJ2-3; D not resolved. The CDR3 runs 13 residues. The germline V and J ends were trimmed by 5 bases and 6 bases, with 12 bases remaining between them. The germline gives CDR1 MDHEN, CDR2 SYDVKM.

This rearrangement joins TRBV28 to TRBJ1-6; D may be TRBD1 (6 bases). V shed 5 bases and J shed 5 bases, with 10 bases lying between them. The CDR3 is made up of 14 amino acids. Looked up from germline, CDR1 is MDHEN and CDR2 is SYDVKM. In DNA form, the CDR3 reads TGTGCCAGCAGTCAAAGGGGGGATAATTCACCCCTCCACTTT. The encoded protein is CASSQRGDNSPLHF.

The CDR3 sequence: CASSLSGHSYEQYF. CDR3 nucleotides: TGTGCCAGCAGTCTGAGTGGGCACTCCTACGAGCAGTACTTC. The chain recombines TRBV13 with TRBJ2-7; D remains ambiguous. V lost 6 bases and J 0 bases, leaving 12 bases between the germline ends. The CDR3 runs to 14 residues. Per the germline V gene, CDR1 is PRHDT and CDR2 is FYEKMQ (reference sequence).

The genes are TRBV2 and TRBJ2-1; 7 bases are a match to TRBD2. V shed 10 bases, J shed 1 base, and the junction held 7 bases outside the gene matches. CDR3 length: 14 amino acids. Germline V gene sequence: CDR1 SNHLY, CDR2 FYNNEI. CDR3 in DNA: TGTGCCACCCGGGGGGTCGGGTCCTACAATGAGCAGTTCTTC. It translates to CATRGVGSYNEQFF.

Written as DNA, the CDR3 is TGTGCCAGCAGCGTGACCGGGACAGGGGGCTGGACCGGGGAGCTGTTTTTT. Protein sequence: CASSVTGTGGWTGELFF. The rearrangement uses TRBV5-4 and TRBJ2-2; the match to TRBD1 covers 12 bases. This CDR3 spans 17 amino acids. V trimming: 4 bases; J trimming: 5 bases; junction bases outside the gene matches: 9. The germline gives CDR1 SGHNT, CDR2 YYREEE (reference sequence).

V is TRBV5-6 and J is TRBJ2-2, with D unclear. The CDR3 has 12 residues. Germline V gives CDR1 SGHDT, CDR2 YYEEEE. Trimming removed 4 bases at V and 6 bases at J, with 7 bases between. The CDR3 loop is CASSLTSGELFF. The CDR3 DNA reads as TGTGCCAGCAGCCTTACGTCCGGGGAGCTGTTTTTT.

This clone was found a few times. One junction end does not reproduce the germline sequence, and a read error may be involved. Here the CDR3 DNA reads TGTGCCAGCAGCCCAGAGGTGGGGACAGTGAGGCACTTC. This translates into CASSPEVGTVRHF. This chain links TRBV7-6 with TRBJ2-4; TRBD1 agrees at 7 bases. CDR3 size: 13 residues. Germline values: CDR1 SGHVS, CDR2 FNYEAQ. Full variable domain (remainder filled in from reference TRBV7-6 and TRBJ2-4): GAGVSQSPRYKVTKRGQDVALRCDPISGHVSLYWYRQALGQGPEFLTYFNYEAQQDKSGLPNDRFSAERPEGSISTLTIQRTEQRDSAMYRCASSPEVGTVRHFGAGTRLSVL.

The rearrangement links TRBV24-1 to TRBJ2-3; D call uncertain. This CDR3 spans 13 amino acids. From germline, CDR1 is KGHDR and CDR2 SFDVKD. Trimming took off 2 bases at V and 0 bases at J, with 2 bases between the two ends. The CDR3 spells CATSDSSTDTQYF. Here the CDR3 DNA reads TGTGCCACCAGTGATTCCAGCACAGATACGCAGTATTTT.

The CDR3 spells CASSQPKSFSGNTIYF. The CDR3, as DNA: TGTGCCAGCAGCCAACCAAAGAGTTTCTCTGGAAACACCATATATTTT. V is TRBV4-2 and J is TRBJ1-3, with D hard to call. CDR3 length: 16 residues. V was clipped by 2 bases and J by 0 bases, with 11 bases between them. CDR1 is LGHNA, CDR2 YNFKEQ, per germline.

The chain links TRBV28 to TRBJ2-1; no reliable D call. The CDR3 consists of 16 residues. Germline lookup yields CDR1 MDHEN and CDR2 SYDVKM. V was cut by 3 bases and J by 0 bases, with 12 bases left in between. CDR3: CASSFFGLSSYNEQFF. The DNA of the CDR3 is TGTGCCAGCAGTTTTTTCGGATTGAGCTCCTACAATGAGCAGTTCTTC. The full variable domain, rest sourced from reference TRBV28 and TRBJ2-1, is DVKVTQSSRYLVKRTGEKVFLECVQDMDHENMFWYRQDPGLGLRLIYFSYDVKMKEKGDIPEGYSVSREKKERFSLILESASTNQTSMYLCASSFFGLSSYNEQFFGPGTRLTVL.

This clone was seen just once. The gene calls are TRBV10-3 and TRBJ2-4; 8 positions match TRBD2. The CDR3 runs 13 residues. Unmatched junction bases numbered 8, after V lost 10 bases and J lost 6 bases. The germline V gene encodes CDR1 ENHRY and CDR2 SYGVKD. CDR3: CATREGLGNIQYF. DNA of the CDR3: TGTGCCACCCGGGAGGGCCTCGGAAACATTCAGTACTTC.

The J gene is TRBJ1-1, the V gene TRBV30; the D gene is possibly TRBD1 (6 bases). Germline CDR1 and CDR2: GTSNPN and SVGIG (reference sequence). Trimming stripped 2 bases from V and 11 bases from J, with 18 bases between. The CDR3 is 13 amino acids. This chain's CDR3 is CAWSPGAGSWAFF. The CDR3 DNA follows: TGTGCCTGGAGTCCGGGGGCGGGATCTTGGGCTTTCTTT.

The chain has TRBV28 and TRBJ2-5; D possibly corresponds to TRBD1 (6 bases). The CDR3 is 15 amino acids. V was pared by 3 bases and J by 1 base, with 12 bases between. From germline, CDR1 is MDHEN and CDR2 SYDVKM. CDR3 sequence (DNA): TGTGCCAGCAGTTTTATATGGACAGCCCAAGAGACCCAGTACTTC. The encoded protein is CASSFIWTAQETQYF.

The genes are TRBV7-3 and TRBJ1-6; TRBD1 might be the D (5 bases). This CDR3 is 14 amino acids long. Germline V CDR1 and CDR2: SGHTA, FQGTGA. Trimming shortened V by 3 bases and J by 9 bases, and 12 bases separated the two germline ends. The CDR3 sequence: CASSFSGSGSPLHF. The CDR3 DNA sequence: TGTGCCAGCAGCTTTTCAGGGAGCGGTTCACCCCTCCACTTT.

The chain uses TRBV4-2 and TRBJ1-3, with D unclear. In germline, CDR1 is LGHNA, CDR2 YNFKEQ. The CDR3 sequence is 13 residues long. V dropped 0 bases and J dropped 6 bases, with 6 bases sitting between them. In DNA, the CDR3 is TGTGCCAGCAGCCAAGATCGGACAAACACCATATATTTT. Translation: CASSQDRTNTIYF.

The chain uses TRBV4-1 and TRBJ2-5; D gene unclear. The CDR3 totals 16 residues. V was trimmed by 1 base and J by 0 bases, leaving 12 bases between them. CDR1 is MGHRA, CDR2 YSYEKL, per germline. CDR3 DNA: TGCGCCAGCAGCCAAGGCCCCGGGCTAGACCAAGAGACCCAGTACTTC. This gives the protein CASSQGPGLDQETQYF.

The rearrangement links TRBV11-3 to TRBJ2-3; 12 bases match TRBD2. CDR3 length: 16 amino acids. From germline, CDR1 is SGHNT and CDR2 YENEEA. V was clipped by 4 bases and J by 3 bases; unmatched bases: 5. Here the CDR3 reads CASSYGLAGLTDTQYF. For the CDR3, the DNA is TGTGCCAGCAGCTACGGACTAGCGGGACTAACAGATACGCAGTATTTT.

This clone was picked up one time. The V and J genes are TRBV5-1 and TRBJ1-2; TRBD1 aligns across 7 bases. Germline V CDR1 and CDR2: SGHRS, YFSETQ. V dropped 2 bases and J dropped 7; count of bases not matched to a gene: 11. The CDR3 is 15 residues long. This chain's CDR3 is CASSFEYRGTGGYTF. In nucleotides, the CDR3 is TGCGCCAGCAGCTTCGAGTACAGGGGCACGGGTGGCTACACCTTC.

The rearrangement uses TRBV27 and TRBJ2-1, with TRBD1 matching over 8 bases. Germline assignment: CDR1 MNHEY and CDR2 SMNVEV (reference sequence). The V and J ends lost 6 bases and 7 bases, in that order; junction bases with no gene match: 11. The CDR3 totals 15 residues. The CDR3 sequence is CASSRGQGVRNEQFF. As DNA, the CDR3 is TGTGCCAGCAGCAGGGGGCAGGGGGTAAGAAATGAGCAGTTCTTC.

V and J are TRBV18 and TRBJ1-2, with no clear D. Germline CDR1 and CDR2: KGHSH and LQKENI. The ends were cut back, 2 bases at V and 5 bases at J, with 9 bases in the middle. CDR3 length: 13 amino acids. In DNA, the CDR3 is TGTGCCAGCTCACCAGCCGAAACGTATGGCTACACCTTC. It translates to CASSPAETYGYTF. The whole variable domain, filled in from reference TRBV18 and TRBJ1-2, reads NAGVMQNPRHLVRRRGQEARLRCSPMKGHSHVYWYRQLPEEGLKFMVYLQKENIIDESGMPKERFSAEFPKEGPSILRIQQVVRGDSAAYFCASSPAETYGYTFGSGTRLTVV.

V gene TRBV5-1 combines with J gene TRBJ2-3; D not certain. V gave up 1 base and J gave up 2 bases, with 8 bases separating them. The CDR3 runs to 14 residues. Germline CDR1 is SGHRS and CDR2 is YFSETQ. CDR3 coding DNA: TGCGCCAGCAGCTTGAGGCAGGTCACAGATACGCAGTATTTT. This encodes CASSLRQVTDTQYF.